The 22 T cell receptor beta chains below were found in one sample sequenced in a study of cytomegalovirus exposure and HLA in healthy donors. PCR employed 60 Vbeta and 13 Jbeta primers. TCRdb's table, derived via immunoSEQ multiplex PCR, lists solely in-frame clones and lacks some. The sample yields 130,000 or so clones, more than 55% seen once. The sequenced material came from PBMCs. The receptors here all came from a woman aged 60-75 years in good health and CMV-seronegative.

This chain connects TRBV18 to TRBJ2-7; TRBD2 matches at 11 bases. Germline V CDR1 and CDR2: KGHSH, LQKENI. V shed 4 bases, J shed 0 bases, and the junction held 2 bases outside the gene matches. This CDR3 has 15 residues. The CDR3: CASSQTSGSSYEQYF. CDR3 bases: TGTGCCAGCTCACAAACTAGCGGGAGCTCCTACGAGCAGTACTTC. The complete variable domain, with remaining parts taken from reference TRBV18 and TRBJ2-7, reads NAGVMQNPRHLVRRRGQEARLRCSPMKGHSHVYWYRQLPEEGLKFMVYLQKENIIDESGMPKERFSAEFPKEGPSILRIQQVVRGDSAAYFCASSQTSGSSYEQYFGPGTRLTVT.

The chain uses TRBV11-2 and TRBJ2-1; D is uncertain. The CDR3 totals 13 residues. Per the germline V gene, CDR1 is SGHAT and CDR2 is FQNNGV. V lost 0 bases and J 9 bases, leaving 9 bases between the germline ends. The CDR3 bases are TGTGCCAGCAGCTTAGAATCCAGATCTGAGCAGTTCTTC. Translation gives CASSLESRSEQFF.

The chain couples TRBV5-4 to TRBJ1-1; D possibly corresponds to TRBD1 (5 bases). This CDR3 is built from 13 residues. Germline V gene lookup returns CDR1 SGHNT and CDR2 YYREEE (reference sequence). V was clipped by 2 bases and J by 0 bases, with 5 bases between them. CDR3 protein: CASSLGVNTEAFF. The CDR3 nucleotides read TGTGCCAGCAGCTTAGGGGTGAACACTGAAGCTTTCTTT.

V and J are TRBV7-3 and TRBJ2-5; D may be TRBD2 (7 bases). This CDR3 is 16 amino acids long. Trimming left V 5 bases short and J 5 bases short, with 21 bases between. Looked up from germline, CDR1 is SGHTA and CDR2 is FQGTGA. CDR3: CASSATGGPGGETQYF. In DNA, the CDR3 is TGTGCCAGCAGCGCTACCGGGGGCCCCGGGGGGGAGACCCAGTACTTC.

The V call is TRBV19, the J call TRBJ2-3; D gene unclear. CDR3 length: 13 residues. The V end lost 2 bases, the J end lost 3 bases, and 6 bases lay between the germline ends. From germline, CDR1 is LNHDA and CDR2 SQIVND (reference sequence). Written as DNA, the CDR3 is TGTGCCAGTAGTATAACGGAGACAGATACGCAGTATTTT. This sequence encodes CASSITETDTQYF.

The chain uses TRBV7-2 and TRBJ1-4; D not resolved. Per the germline V gene, CDR1 is SGHTA and CDR2 is FQGNSA. This CDR3 is 14 amino acids long. V was cut by 4 bases and J by 7 bases, with 13 bases left in between. CDR3 in amino acids: CASSSGEPVEKLFF. The CDR3 DNA reads as TGTGCCAGCAGCTCAGGCGAGCCGGTTGAAAAACTGTTTTTT. Drawing the rest from reference TRBV7-2 and TRBJ1-4, the complete variable domain is GAGVSQSPSNKVTEKGKDVELRCDPISGHTALYWYRQSLGQGLEFLIYFQGNSAPDKSGLPSDRFSAERTGGSVSTLTIQRTQQEDSAVYLCASSSGEPVEKLFFGSGTQLSVL.

The chain has TRBV18 and TRBJ1-1; 7 bases are shared with TRBD1. The germline gives CDR1 KGHSH, CDR2 LQKENI. V trimming: 2 bases; J trimming: 11 bases; junction bases outside the gene matches: 8. The CDR3 is 13 amino acids. In DNA, the CDR3 is TGTGCCAGCTCACCAAGTAGGGGGCTAGGGGCTTTCTTT. This encodes CASSPSRGLGAFF. Supplemented by reference TRBV18 and TRBJ1-1, the full variable domain reads NAGVMQNPRHLVRRRGQEARLRCSPMKGHSHVYWYRQLPEEGLKFMVYLQKENIIDESGMPKERFSAEFPKEGPSILRIQQVVRGDSAAYFCASSPSRGLGAFFGQGTRLTVV.

This clone occurred a few times. CDR3 region: CASSLGGALLRETQYF. DNA of the CDR3: TGCGCCAGCAGCTTGGGGGGCGCTTTGTTAAGGGAGACCCAGTACTTC. This chain links TRBV5-1 with TRBJ2-5; tentatively, D is TRBD1 (5 bases). V lost 0 bases and J lost 5, with 17 bases in between. Germline V gives CDR1 SGHRS, CDR2 YFSETQ. The CDR3 has 16 amino acids.

The chain combines TRBV7-8 with TRBJ1-1; 7 positions agree with TRBD1. CDR1 is SGHVS and CDR2 is FQNEAQ in the germline V gene. CDR3 length: 16 residues. J lost 0 bases, V lost 1 base, and 5 bases had no gene match. For the CDR3, the DNA is TGTGCCAGCAGCTTAGAAAGGACAGGATTGAACACTGAAGCTTTCTTT. Translation: CASSLERTGLNTEAFF.

The CDR3 DNA is TGTGCCAGCAGCTCCCCGGACAAAGGCCTCTACGAGCAGTACTTC. Translated, it gives CASSSPDKGLYEQYF. The V gene is TRBV7-9, the J gene TRBJ2-7; D might be TRBD1 (5 bases). Germline CDR1 reads SEHNR; CDR2 reads FQNEAQ (reference sequence). The germline V and J ends were trimmed by 4 bases and 3 bases, with 16 bases remaining between them. The CDR3 spans 15 residues.

Only a few counts were recorded for this clone. The DNA of the CDR3 is TGTGCCAGCAGCGGGACAGGGACTTCCTACGAGCAGTACTTC. Encoded protein: CASSGTGTSYEQYF. The J gene is TRBJ2-7, the V gene TRBV6-5, with 9 bases that match TRBD1. The CDR3 spans 14 residues. Germline V CDR1 and CDR2: MNHEY, SVGAGI. Germline trimming cut 6 bases from V and 1 base from J; bases unmatched to any gene: 4.

The chain recombines TRBV6-5 with TRBJ1-6; 7 positions agree with TRBD1. Germline V CDR1 and CDR2: MNHEY, SVGAGI. This CDR3 spans 15 amino acids. Losses at the gene ends were 6 bases for V and 8 bases for J; bases not matched to a gene: 10. DNA of the CDR3: TGTGCCAGCAGCCCCGTCGACAGGGTTTATTCACCCCTCCACTTT. It yields the protein CASSPVDRVYSPLHF.

The chain recombines TRBV2 with TRBJ2-1, with D hard to call. Trimming took 6 bases from V and 8 from J, leaving 26 bases between them. The CDR3 length is 17 residues. The V gene's germline CDR1 is SNHLY and CDR2 FYNNEI. The CDR3 reads CASSQRGYPSRSDEQFF. DNA of the CDR3: TGTGCCAGCAGCCAACGAGGCTACCCAAGTAGATCGGATGAGCAGTTCTTC.

The chain couples TRBV9 to TRBJ1-2; tentatively, D is TRBD1 (6 bases). Germline lookup yields CDR1 SGDLS and CDR2 YYNGEE. The length of the CDR3 is 14 residues. Trimming left V 3 bases short and J 7 bases short, with 16 bases between. DNA of the CDR3: TGTGCCAGCAGCGCTGGGGCGGGGGCTGGTGGCTACACCTTC. It specifies CASSAGAGAGGYTF.

The J gene is TRBJ1-5, the V gene TRBV27, with unresolved D. CDR1 MNHEY and CDR2 SMNVEV come from the germline V gene (reference sequence). V was cut by 0 bases and J by 7 bases, with 13 bases left in between. CDR3 length: 15 residues. CDR3 region: CASSLSGWAEQPQHF. The CDR3 DNA sequence: TGTGCCAGCAGTTTATCGGGCTGGGCAGAGCAGCCCCAGCATTTT.

The chain couples TRBV28 to TRBJ2-1; TRBD2 is a possible D gene (5 bases). The CDR3 spans 12 residues. V gave up 6 bases and J gave up 6 bases, with 9 bases separating them. Germline-derived CDR1 and CDR2 are MDHEN and SYDVKM. CDR3 bases: TGTGCCAGCAGAGGACTGATCAATGAGCAGTTCTTC. Protein: CASRGLINEQFF. The full variable domain, with the rest looked up from reference TRBV28 and TRBJ2-1, is DVKVTQSSRYLVKRTGEKVFLECVQDMDHENMFWYRQDPGLGLRLIYFSYDVKMKEKGDIPEGYSVSREKKERFSLILESASTNQTSMYLCASRGLINEQFFGPGTRLTVL.

The table lists this clone with a count of one. The chain links TRBV6-1 to TRBJ2-7, with 9 nucleotides matching TRBD1. The CDR3 covers 15 residues. V dropped 7 bases and J dropped 3; count of bases not matched to a gene: 10. The germline gives CDR1 MNHNS, CDR2 SASEGT. This CDR3 reads CASKTALGQGYEQYF. CDR3 coding DNA: TGTGCCAGCAAAACGGCTCTGGGACAGGGCTACGAGCAGTACTTC.

The rearrangement links TRBV5-1 to TRBJ2-5, with D possibly being TRBD2 (6 bases). This CDR3 region has 14 residues. CDR1 and CDR2 (germline): SGHRS, YFSETQ. The ends were cut back, 4 bases at V and 5 bases at J, with 15 bases in the middle. The CDR3 region has the DNA TGCGCCAGCAGCCCCGGGACTGGGTCGGAGACCCAGTACTTC. Amino acid sequence: CASSPGTGSETQYF.

The V and J genes are TRBV6-5 and TRBJ2-7, with D possibly matching TRBD2 (6 bases). The CDR3 contains 13 residues. V was trimmed by 9 bases and J by 3 bases, leaving 15 bases between them. CDR1 and CDR2 from the germline V gene are MNHEY and SVGAGI. The CDR3 sequence is CASGTGLNYEQYF. As DNA, the CDR3 is TGTGCCAGTGGGACTGGGCTAAACTACGAGCAGTACTTC.

To note about this clone: One end of the junction is discordant with germline, which a read error may explain. The chain recombines TRBV7-9 with TRBJ2-5; weak D call: TRBD2 (6 bases). Germline CDR1 reads SEHNR; CDR2 reads FQNEAQ (reference sequence). The CDR3 loop spans 14 amino acids. CDR3 residues: CSSSLAGSGETQYF. CDR3 sequence (DNA): TGTTCCAGCAGCTTAGCCGGGAGTGGAGAGACCCAGTACTTC.

In nucleotides, the CDR3 is TGTGCCAGCAGCGGGGCCAGGGGGCTGAACACTGAAGCTTTCTTT. Protein product: CASSGARGLNTEAFF. The V gene is TRBV21-1, the J gene TRBJ1-1; the table's TRBD1 call for D was not verified on the DNA. TRBV21-1 is a recognized pseudogene. The length of the CDR3 is 15 residues.

The rearrangement joins TRBV13 to TRBJ1-1; TRBD1 might be the D (6 bases). The CDR3 is 15 residues long. Between the trimmed V and J ends, which lost 5 bases and 4 bases, there was a span of 17 bases. Germline CDR1 is PRHDT and CDR2 is FYEKMQ (reference sequence). The chain's CDR3 is CASSPPGGRITEAFF. As DNA, the CDR3 is TGTGCCAGCAGCCCCCCCGGGGGGCGGATCACTGAAGCTTTCTTT.